The 2 T cell receptor beta chains presented below share a single source sample, sequenced in a study of blood T cell repertoires in COVID-19. The data were produced by immunoSEQ multiplex PCR, yet TCRdb's version contains in-frame clones alone and is incomplete. Altogether almost 65,000 clones are present, 88% being singletons, with the ten largest covering about 43%. The source material was peripheral blood. These receptors were taken from a woman aged 60-70 years with COVID-19, enrolled during active disease.

The chain combines TRBV4-3 with TRBJ2-1; 10 bases align to TRBD2. CDR3 length: 17 amino acids. Germline CDR1 LGHNA, CDR2 YSLEER. J lost 5 bases, V lost 1 base, and 8 bases had no gene match. DNA for the CDR3: TGCGCCAGCAGCCAAGGGACTAGCGGATCAATCGACAATGAGCAGTTCTTC. It yields the protein CASSQGTSGSIDNEQFF.

This chain links TRBV4-1 with TRBJ1-1, with a possible D match to TRBD1 (5 bases). Germline-derived CDR1 and CDR2 are MGHRA and YSYEKL. V was shortened by 4 bases and J by 4 bases, with 10 bases between the two germline ends. The CDR3 spans 13 residues. Written as DNA, the CDR3 is TGCGCCAGCAGCCCTCCCAGGGTCACTGAAGCTTTCTTT. Its translation is CASSPPRVTEAFF.